This TCR beta chain was sequenced for a study of tumour-infiltrating T cells in Burkitt lymphoma. Whole-study context: All epidemiological Burkitt lymphoma subtypes were represented in the cohort. Productive clonality predicted overall and progression-free survival. Whole-study findings and limits: Several public clonotypes recurred in numerous Burkitt lymphoma patients.

This clone was observed a handful of times. Its antigen is currently unknown. Germline CDR1 reads KGHSH; CDR2 reads LQKENI. The CDR3 contains 15 residues. Trimming shortened V by 6 bases and J by 4 bases, and 13 bases separated the two germline ends. Produced via immunoSEQ multiplex PCR; TCRdb's table is partial and in-frame only. The profile shows under 2,000 clones, about 13% of them singletons. The V call is TRBV18, the J call TRBJ1-6, with a tentative D call TRBD1 (5 bases). This receptor was identified in a human donor with Burkitt lymphoma. The specimen was tumor tissue. The CDR3 region is CASSPRGGYNSPLHF. In nucleotides, the CDR3 is TGTGCCAGCTCTCCCCGGGGGGGTTATAATTCACCCCTCCACTTT.